This T cell receptor beta chain emerged from a study of blood T cell repertoires in COVID-19. This clone was seen only a few times. Everyone who took part was roughly 18 to 90 years old, and they came from about two dozen US areas. Original data processing: Estimates of nucleated cell counts were drawn from the amplification of reference gene primers. Profiling relied on immunoSEQ multiplex PCR, and the TCRdb table lists in-frame clones only, not all of them. Clone size and the V and J calls come from that table; the DNA yielded D and trimming. This sample has about 340,000 clones; roughly 90% occur once, and the top ten carry approximately 17%. The sample taken for sequencing was PBMCs or T cells enriched from blood (not recorded which). This receptor was taken from a woman aged 25 to 39 who had recovered from COVID-19.

This chain's CDR3 is CASSPRDRRNEQFF. CDR3 bases: TGTGCCAGCAGCCCACGGGACAGGCGGAATGAGCAGTTCTTC. J is TRBJ2-1 and V is TRBV3-1 (or the pseudogene TRBV3-2); 8 bases are shared with TRBD1. This CDR3 contains 14 residues. Trimming took 4 bases from V and 7 from J; bases not matched to a gene: 6. Germline CDR1 LGHDT, CDR2 YNNKEL (reference sequence).